The T cell receptor beta chain described here comes from a study of cytotoxic CD8 clonotypes in ibrutinib-treated CLL. Germline loops: CDR1 MNHNS, CDR2 SASEGT. V lost 9 bases to trimming and J lost 11 bases; unmatched junction nucleotides: 10. The CDR3 runs 12 residues. Genomic DNA in an amount of about 2 micrograms was extracted from cryopreserved PBMCs and used for the preparation of TCR beta libraries. A word on this clone: Its matching antigen is unknown.

A 1 in 200,000 to 1 in 1 million T cell depth was the sequencing target. Assay used: immunoSEQ multiplex PCR; TCRdb lists only in-frame clones, some missing. The data show about 57,000 clones, roughly three fifths seen once. Study-wide results and caveats: Among the clonotypes, public ones were uncommon and contracted or held stable on treatment.

The rearrangement uses TRBV6-1 and TRBJ1-5; 7 bases fit TRBD1. The specimen comprised PBMCs, sampled after 24 months of ibrutinib treatment. The receptor comes from a human donor with chronic lymphocytic leukemia. The CDR3: CASQVVDRAQHF. CDR3 sequence (DNA): TGTGCCAGTCAGGTCGTAGACAGGGCCCAGCATTTT.